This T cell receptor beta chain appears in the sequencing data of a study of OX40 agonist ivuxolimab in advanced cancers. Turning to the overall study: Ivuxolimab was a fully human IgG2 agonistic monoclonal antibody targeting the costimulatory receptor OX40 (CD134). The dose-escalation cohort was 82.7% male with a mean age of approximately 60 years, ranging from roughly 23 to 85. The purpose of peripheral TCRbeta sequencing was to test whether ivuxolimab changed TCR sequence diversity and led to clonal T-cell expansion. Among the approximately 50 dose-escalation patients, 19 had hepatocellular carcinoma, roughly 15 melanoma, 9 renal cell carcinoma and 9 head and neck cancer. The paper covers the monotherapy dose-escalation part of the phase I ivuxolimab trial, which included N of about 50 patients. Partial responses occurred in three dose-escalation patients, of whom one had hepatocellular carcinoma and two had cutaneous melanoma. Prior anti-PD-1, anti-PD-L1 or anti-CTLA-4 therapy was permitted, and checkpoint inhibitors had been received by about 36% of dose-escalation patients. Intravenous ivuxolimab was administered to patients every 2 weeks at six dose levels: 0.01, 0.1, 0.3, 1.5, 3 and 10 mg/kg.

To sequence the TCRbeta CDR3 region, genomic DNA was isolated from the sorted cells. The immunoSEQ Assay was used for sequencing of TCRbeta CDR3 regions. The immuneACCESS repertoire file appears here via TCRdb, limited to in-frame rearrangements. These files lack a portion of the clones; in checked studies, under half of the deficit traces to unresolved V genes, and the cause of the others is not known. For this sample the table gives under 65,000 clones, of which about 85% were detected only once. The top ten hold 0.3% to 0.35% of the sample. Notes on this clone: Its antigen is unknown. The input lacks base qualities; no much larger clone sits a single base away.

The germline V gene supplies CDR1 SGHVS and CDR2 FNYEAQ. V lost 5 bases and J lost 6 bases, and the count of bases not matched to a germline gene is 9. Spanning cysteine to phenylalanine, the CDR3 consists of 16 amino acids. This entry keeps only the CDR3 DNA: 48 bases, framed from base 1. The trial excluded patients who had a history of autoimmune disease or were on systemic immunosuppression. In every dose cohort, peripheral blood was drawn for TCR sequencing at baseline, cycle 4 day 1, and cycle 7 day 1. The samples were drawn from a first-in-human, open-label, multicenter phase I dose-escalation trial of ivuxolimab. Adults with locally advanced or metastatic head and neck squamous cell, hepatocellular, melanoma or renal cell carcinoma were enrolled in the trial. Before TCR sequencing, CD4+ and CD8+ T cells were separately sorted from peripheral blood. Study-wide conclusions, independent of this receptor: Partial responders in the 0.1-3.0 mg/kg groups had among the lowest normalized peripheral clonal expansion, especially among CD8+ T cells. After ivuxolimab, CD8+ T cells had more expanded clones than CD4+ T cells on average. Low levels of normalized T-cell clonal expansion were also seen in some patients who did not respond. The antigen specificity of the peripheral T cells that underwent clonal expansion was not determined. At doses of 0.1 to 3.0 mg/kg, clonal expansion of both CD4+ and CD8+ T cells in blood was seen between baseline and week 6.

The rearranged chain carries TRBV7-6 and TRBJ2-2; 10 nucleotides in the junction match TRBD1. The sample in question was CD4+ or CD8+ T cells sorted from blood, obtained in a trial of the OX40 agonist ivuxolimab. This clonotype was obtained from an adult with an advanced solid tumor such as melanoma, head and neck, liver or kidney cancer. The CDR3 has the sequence CASSPRQGAGAGELFF. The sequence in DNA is TGTGCCAGCAGCCCAAGACAGGGGGCAGGGGCCGGGGAGCTGTTTTTT. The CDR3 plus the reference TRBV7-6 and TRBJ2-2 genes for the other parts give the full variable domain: GAGVSQSPRYKVTKRGQDVALRCDPISGHVSLYWYRQALGQGPEFLTYFNYEAQQDKSGLPNDRFSAERPEGSISTLTIQRTEQRDSAMYRCASSPRQGAGAGELFFGEGSRLTVL.